This T cell receptor (beta chain) emerged from a study of T-cell reconstitution after alpha-beta-depleted transplantation in children. TCRbeta library construction was performed incorporating unique molecular identifiers. One entry per CDR3 protein, called by TCRdb with MiXCR from the PCR reads. The table has 70,000 to 100,000 distinct CDR3 sequences, 9% to 15% seen once; the top ten hold 14%. Germline CDR1 reads MGHRA; CDR2 reads YSYEKL. The CDR3 sequence is 18 residues long. Comments on this clonotype: Germline and junction disagree at one end, which may indicate a read error.

The clonotype originates from a human donor who donated a stem cell graft to a child with inherited bone marrow failure. V usage is TRBV4-1 and J usage is TRBJ2-1; D is possibly TRBD1 (6 bases). Material: PBMCs from the stem cell graft donor, obtained from the stem cell graft. CDR3 region: CVSSQDDLGGEYSSEQFF. For the CDR3, the DNA is TGCGTCAGCAGCCAAGATGATTTAGGGGGAGAGTACAGCAGTGAGCAGTTCTTC.